This T cell receptor (beta chain) was recovered during a study of T cell responses to AZD1222 COVID-19 vaccine. The CDR3 consists of 13 residues. CDR1 is SGHTA and CDR2 is FQGTGA in the germline V gene. After removal of 5 bases from V and 5 bases from J, the junction contained 4 bases not matched to a gene. Only in-frame clones appear in the TCRdb table, and some are missing; sequencing was by immunoSEQ multiplex PCR. Among fewer than 70,000 clones, about four fifths were seen once, and the ten largest hold 11% to 15%. The sequenced sample was peripheral blood, obtained 28 days after the second AZD1222 dose. This chain connects TRBV7-3 to TRBJ1-2; TRBD1 agrees at 8 bases. The sequence was collected from an adult who received the AZD1222 COVID-19 vaccine. As DNA, the CDR3 is TGTGCCAGCAGCGAAGGACAGGGATATGGCTACACCTTC. Encoded protein: CASSEGQGYGYTF.